The rows below give T cell receptor beta chains drawn from one sample of a study of breast tumors, draining lymph nodes, adjacent tissues. TCRdb analysed the multiplex PCR reads with MiXCR anew, one entry per CDR3 protein. The sample includes approximately 47,000 distinct CDR3 sequences, roughly 23% seen only once; the top ten take under 9.5%. Sequencing was carried out using breast tumor tissue. The receptor source for this set is a female donor with breast cancer. Some clones in this sample may be carry-over from other donors' samples. Both conserved end residues are part of each CDR3. Fields, in order: CDR3 DNA, CDR3 protein, D gene, clone size, V gene, J gene. The D gene is left open where the match is weak. Clone size appears in some rows only: once, few, many, or a class for an expanded clone.

TGTGCCAGCTCCCTCAAGGGGGCTGGAAACACCATATATTTT	CASSLKGAGNTIYF	.	many	TRBV18	TRBJ1-3
TGCAGTGTGGTCAGGTTGGGCTATGGCTACACCTTC	CSVVRLGYGYTF	.	many	TRBV20-1	TRBJ1-2
TGTGCCAGCAGCTTAGTGGTCCAGCGCGACTACGAGCAGTACTTC	CASSLVVQRDYEQYF	.	many	TRBV11-1	TRBJ2-7
TGTGCCAGCAGCCCCGACTGGTGGGGGACCCAGTACTTC	CASSPDWWGTQYF	.	many	TRBV13	TRBJ2-5
TGCAGCGTTGAGGGGGCGGGAGGGCCTGGGGATACGCAGTATTTT	CSVEGAGGPGDTQYF	TRBD2	many	TRBV29-1	TRBJ2-3
TGTGCCAGCAGTGAATCCAGGGACATCGGCTACGAGCAGTACTTC	CASSESRDIGYEQYF	.	.	TRBV6-1	TRBJ2-7
TGTGCCAGCAGTGAATGGGGGTTCCATGGGGACACCACATATTTT	CASSEWGFHGDTTYF	.	.	TRBV6-1	TRBJ1-3
TGTGCCAGCAGCCAAAGGGCTTTGTCGGGTCTCGCCGGGGAGCTGTTTTTT	CASSQRALSGLAGELFF	.	few	TRBV3-1	TRBJ2-2
TGTGCCAGCAGCTTGGGGCCAGACTACGAGCAGTACTTC	CASSLGPDYEQYF	.	many	TRBV7-8	TRBJ2-7
TGTGCCAGCAGCCAAGTCGCTAGCAGGAGCTCCTACGAGCAGTACTTC	CASSQVASRSSYEQYF	.	many	TRBV4-2	TRBJ2-7
TGTGCCAGCAGTTTTATGCAGGGAGGGCCTTACAATGAGCAGTTCTTC	CASSFMQGGPYNEQFF	TRBD2	many	TRBV12-3/TRBV12-4	TRBJ2-1
TGTGCCAGCTTCGCCTCAACTAATGAAAAACTGTTTTTT	CASFASTNEKLFF	.	many	TRBV2	TRBJ1-4
TGCGCCAGCAGCCAGCAGGACACTAGCAATCAGCCCCAGCATTTT	CASSQQDTSNQPQHF	.	many	TRBV4-1	TRBJ1-5
TGTGCCTGGAGCAACGCGCTTGGCGGGACCCAGTACTTC	CAWSNALGGTQYF	.	many	TRBV30	TRBJ2-5
TGCGCCAGCAGCTTCGCCGGGACCCACAAAAAGGAGACCCAGTACTTC	CASSFAGTHKKETQYF	.	many	TRBV5-1	TRBJ2-5